The following is a T cell receptor beta chain sequence with its context. Its antigen remains unknown. The length of the CDR3 is 16 residues. From germline, CDR1 is MNHNY and CDR2 SVGAGI (reference sequence). With 7 bases removed from V and 2 bases from J, the gap between germline ends came to 18 bases. The record originates from a study of cytomegalovirus exposure and HLA in healthy donors. PCR primers comprised 60 Vbeta and 13 Jbeta primers. Method: immunoSEQ multiplex PCR; TCRdb's copy keeps in-frame clones and lacks some. The sample contains about 130,000 clones, roughly 78% of which appear only once. Study-level points and caveats: The classifier, whose performance was assessed in both the original and validation cohorts, reportedly diagnosed cytomegalovirus status with high specificity and sensitivity. Roughly uniform depth of sequencing across donors was assumed in presence/absence analyses.

This TCR was sampled from a middle-aged man in good health and CMV-seropositive. The chain carries TRBV6-6 and TRBJ1-3, with D possibly being TRBD1 (5 bases). The sequencing input was PBMCs. The DNA of the CDR3 is TGTGCCAGCAATGGAGGGGAGATCTGGACTGGAAACACCATATATTTT. It specifies CASNGGEIWTGNTIYF.